This T cell receptor (beta chain) stems from a study of graft-versus-host responses after intestinal transplantation. The overall study: Induction with anti-thymocyte globulin, then tacrolimus and steroids for three to four years, was given to all recipients.

Points on this clone: Its antigen is unknown.

Study-level findings and limits: GvH clones were identified in recipient marrow, with some first appearing in ileum or blood. Early declines in HvG clones that occurred post-transplant were associated with peak circulating GvH clone levels.

The assay was immunoSEQ multiplex PCR, and TCRdb's table has in-frame clones only and misses some. Of 49,000 or so clones listed, 80% to 95% are singletons. The CDR3 length is 13 residues. Per the germline V gene, CDR1 is MNHEY and CDR2 is SVGAGI. After removal of 6 bases from V and 4 bases from J, the junction contained 2 bases not matched to a gene. This chain links TRBV6-5 with TRBJ2-2, with 7 nucleotides matching TRBD2. The origin of this receptor is a human patient who received an intestinal transplant, so some T cells may come from the graft donor. The sequenced sample was PBMCs, obtained 750 to 850 days after a first intestinal transplant, on the day of a second. The DNA for the CDR3 is TGTGCCAGCAGCAGCGGGGTCACCGGGGAGCTGTTTTTT. Protein sequence: CASSSGVTGELFF.